This TCR beta chain comes out of a study of radiation and T cells in renal cell carcinoma. The study's findings and limits: In blood, top tumor clones expanded by 2 weeks, shrinking by 4.

Points on this clone: The antigen remains unidentified.

The time point here: blood 4 weeks post-SBRT, at nephrectomy. As to treatment: 15 Gy SBRT to primary tumor, nephrectomy 4 weeks later. CDR1 is MNHEY and CDR2 is SMNVEV in the germline V gene (reference sequence). The CDR3 is made up of 15 amino acids. Trimming removed 5 bases from V and 5 bases from J, with 18 bases in between. The repertoire was sequenced with immunoSEQ multiplex PCR; TCRdb's copy has only in-frame clones and lacks some. Of 25,000 to 40,000 clones detected, about 84% appear once; the ten largest clones hold around a third. This chain connects TRBV27 to TRBJ1-2, with D perhaps matching TRBD1 (5 bases). The sample consisted of blood, taken from a patient whose treatment included radiotherapy and nephrectomy. This receptor was obtained from a man aged 60-69 years with renal cell carcinoma. Written as DNA, the CDR3 is TGTGCCAGCAGTCCGCGAGGCAGGGTTAGTTATGGCTACACCTTC. It specifies CASSPRGRVSYGYTF.